A selection of T cell receptor beta chains follows, all from one sample in a study of graft-versus-host responses after intestinal transplantation. Repertoires were generated with immunoSEQ multiplex PCR, while TCRdb's copy carries only in-frame clones and drops some. The table has 20,000 or so clones, roughly 72% seen once. The starting material was ileum tissue, obtained roughly 21 days after intestinal transplant. The receptors stem from a human patient who received an intestinal transplant, so some T cells may come from the graft donor. CDR3s include the opening cysteine and the closing phenylalanine or tryptophan. The order of the fields is clone size, D gene, V gene, J gene, CDR3 DNA, CDR3 protein. The D gene is left open where the match is weak. Part of the rows lack a size; the others show once, few, many or a class for expanded clones.

>.|.|TRBV9|TRBJ1-6
TGTGCCAGCAGCGTGGGAGGGAAGGGGTCACCCCTCCACTTT
CASSVGGKGSPLHF
>once|TRBD2|TRBV7-2|TRBJ2-1
TGTGCCAGCAGCTTAGGCCCACTAGCGGGGGGCAATGAGCAGTTCTTC
CASSLGPLAGGNEQFF
>.|.|TRBV18|TRBJ2-7
TGTGCCAGCTCCCCCATAAGAAGGAGCTCCTACGAGCAGTACTTC
CASSPIRRSSYEQYF
>.|.|TRBV7-2|TRBJ2-5
TGTGCCAGCAGCATCCCCCCGAAGGGAGTAGTACAAGAGACCCAGTACTTC
CASSIPPKGVVQETQYF
>.|.|TRBV7-6|TRBJ2-7
TGTGCCAGCAGCTTTAACAGCTACGAGCAGTACTTC
CASSFNSYEQYF
>.|.|TRBV9|TRBJ1-1
TGTGCCAGCAGCGTTGGGGGGGCGAACACTGAAGCTTTCTTT
CASSVGGANTEAFF
>.|.|TRBV4-3|TRBJ1-1
TGCGCCAGCAGCCCTAGATATCGGGGGGGAACTGAAGCTTTCTTT
CASSPRYRGGTEAFF
>.|TRBD1|TRBV4-3|TRBJ2-7
TGCGCCAGCAGCTTGACCGGGACAGATGGTTCCTACGAGCAGTACTTC
CASSLTGTDGSYEQYF
>.|.|TRBV14|TRBJ2-3
TGTGCCAGCAGCCTTCGACCCTACAGCACGGATACGCAGTATTTT
CASSLRPYSTDTQYF
>.|TRBD2|TRBV4-3|TRBJ2-6
TGCGCCAGCAGCCAAGAGTCCAGCGGGGGGGCGGTGTATGGGGCCAACGTCCTGACTTTC
CASSQESSGGAVYGANVLTF
>.|.|TRBV12-5|TRBJ1-1
TGTGCTAGTGGTCGCCGCAACATGAACACTGAAGCTTTCTTT
CASGRRNMNTEAFF
>.|TRBD2|TRBV5-1|TRBJ2-1
TGCGCCAGCAGCTTGGGGCTAGCGGGGGACAATGAGCAGTTCTTC
CASSLGLAGDNEQFF
>.|.|TRBV14|TRBJ2-7
TGTGCCAGCAGCCAAGCGAGATACTACGAGCAGTACTTC
CASSQARYYEQYF
>once|.|TRBV6-5|TRBJ2-1
TGTGCCAGCAGTTACGAGAGCTCCTACAATGAGCAGTTCTTC
CASSYESSYNEQFF
>.|.|TRBV7-9|TRBJ2-3
TGTGCCAGCAGCTTTGCCCCGGAGACTAGCACAGATACGCAGTATTTT
CASSFAPETSTDTQYF
>.|.|TRBV6-1|TRBJ1-6
TGTGCCAGCAGTGAACATTTCTCCTATAATTCACCCCTCCACTTT
CASSEHFSYNSPLHF
>.|.|TRBV7-9|TRBJ1-6
TGTGCCAGCAGCCCCCGGGACATCTGGGATTCACCCCTCCACTTT
CASSPRDIWDSPLHF
>.|TRBD1|TRBV18|TRBJ2-3
TGTGCCAGCTCACCCTATGGCTTCGGGACAGGGGGTGCATCTAGCACAGATACGCAGTATTTT
CASSPYGFGTGGASSTDTQYF
>.|.|TRBV27|TRBJ2-1
TGTGCCAGCAGTTTAGCCGGGAATGAGCAGTTCTTC
CASSLAGNEQFF
>.|.|TRBV11-1|TRBJ1-1
TGTGCCAGCAGCCTCCCGACAGGAAACACTGAAGCTTTCTTT
CASSLPTGNTEAFF
>.|TRBD1|TRBV10-3|TRBJ2-3
TGTGCCATCAAGGGGGCGCCGAGCACAGATACGCAGTATTTT
CAIKGAPSTDTQYF
>.|.|TRBV19|TRBJ2-1
TGTGCCAGTAGTTCAACAGGGAGCTCCTACAATGAGCAGTTCTTC
CASSSTGSSYNEQFF
>.|TRBD1|TRBV18|TRBJ2-6
TGTGCCAGCTCACTCTTGGACAGGGTTGGGGCCAACGTCCTGACTTTC
CASSLLDRVGANVLTF
>few|.|TRBV7-9|TRBJ2-1
TGTGCCAGCAGCCTCCAGGGGTCCAACAGGCCCAGGAATGAGCAGTTCTTC
CASSLQGSNRPRNEQFF
>.|TRBD1|TRBV6-4|TRBJ2-2
TGTGCCAGCAGGACAGGGGACACCGGGGAGCTGTTTTTT
CASRTGDTGELFF
>.|TRBD2|TRBV4-2|TRBJ2-1
TGTGCCAGCAGCGTCGTGGCGGGGGTCGATGAGCAGTTCTTC
CASSVVAGVDEQFF
>.|.|TRBV5-5|TRBJ2-1
TGTGCCAGCAGCTTGTTCACCACCCGTCCCAGTTATTACAATGAGCAGTTCTTC
CASSLFTTRPSYYNEQFF
>.|TRBD2|TRBV19|TRBJ2-3
TGTGCCAGTAGTATCCATGCTAGCGGGAGTACAGATACGCAGTATTTT
CASSIHASGSTDTQYF
>.|TRBD1|TRBV28|TRBJ2-3
TGTGCCAGCAGTTGGGACAGGGGGGGCACAGATACGCAGTATTTT
CASSWDRGGTDTQYF
>.|.|TRBV7-2|TRBJ2-7
TGTGCCAGCAGCCAAGGACCAGGGGGGAACTACGAGCAGTACTTC
CASSQGPGGNYEQYF
>once|TRBD2|TRBV25-1|TRBJ2-1
TGTGCCAGCAGTGGGGGGACTAGAGGGAACAATGAGCAGTTCTTC
CASSGGTRGNNEQFF
>.|TRBD2|TRBV4-2|TRBJ2-7
TGTGCCAGCAGCCAAGATGCAGGCCAGGGACTAGCGATTTACGAGCAGTACTTC
CASSQDAGQGLAIYEQYF
>.|.|TRBV27|TRBJ1-5
TGTGCCAGCAGTTTCTCAAGGGGAGGGCAGCCCCAGCATTTT
CASSFSRGGQPQHF
>.|TRBD1|TRBV6-5|TRBJ2-7
TGTGCCAGCAGTTACTCGACAGGGGGAGCCTACGAGCAGTACTTC
CASSYSTGGAYEQYF
>.|.|TRBV5-8|TRBJ2-5
TGTGCCAGCAGCCCGGTAGCGGTGAAAGAGACCCAGTACTTC
CASSPVAVKETQYF
>.|TRBD1|TRBV19|TRBJ2-7
TGTGCCAGTAGTATTTTCGGGACAGGGGGCAAACTTCCAATGTACGAGCAGTACTTC
CASSIFGTGGKLPMYEQYF
>.|.|TRBV18|TRBJ1-4
TGTGCCAGCTCAGGGGCCGTGGCTGAAAAACTGTTTTTT
CASSGAVAEKLFF
>once|.|TRBV27|TRBJ1-6
TGTGCCAGCAGTTTTTTATCCCTTACCCGCTGGGATCTACACCCACAAGGGGCAAATTCACCCCTCCACTTT
CASSFLSLTRWDLHPQGANSPLHF
>once|.|TRBV21-1|TRBJ1-6
TGTGCCAGCAGCAAAAACCAAGACAGGCCAAGCTCCTATAATTCACCCCTCCACTTT
CASSKNQDRPSSYNSPLHF
>few|.|TRBV5-1|TRBJ2-4
TGCGCCAGCAGCTTGGCGTACAGGGAGGGCATTCAGTACTTC
CASSLAYREGIQYF
>.|.|TRBV5-1|TRBJ2-7
TGCGCCAGCAGCCCTGCCCCCGGACAGACCTACGAGCAGTACTTC
CASSPAPGQTYEQYF
>few|.|TRBV7-3|TRBJ1-3
TGTGCCAGCAGCTTAGCCTCTCCGGGACTCCGCTCTGGAAACACCATATATTTT
CASSLASPGLRSGNTIYF
>.|.|TRBV6-5|TRBJ1-1
TGTGCCAGCACCCTGTGGCAGGGTGGAACTGAAGCTTTCTTT
CASTLWQGGTEAFF
>.|TRBD2|TRBV7-9|TRBJ2-1
TGTGCCAGCAGCAGACCGGGACTAGCGGGAGGGCGCAATGAGCAGTTCTTC
CASSRPGLAGGRNEQFF
>.|TRBD1|TRBV6-6|TRBJ2-7
TGTGCCAGCAGAGCAACAGGGGGATCCTACGAGCAGTACTTC
CASRATGGSYEQYF